Below, 7 T cell receptor beta chains from the same sample are listed, as sequenced in a study of metastatic and nonmetastatic thyroid tumors. There were no patients who had received any treatment before thyroid surgery. Via MiXCR, TCRdb re-called the PCR reads. In the table there are about 30,000 clones, approximately 17% of which are singletons. Sequencing input: blood. The receptors here all came from a female donor with papillary thyroid cancer or a benign thyroid nodule (not recorded which). Some clones in this sample may be carry-over from other donors' samples.

This clone was counted a few times. The CDR3 is CATRKPNTGELFF. The CDR3, as DNA: TGTGCCACGAGGAAGCCGAACACCGGGGAGCTGTTTTTT. The rearrangement links TRBV24-1 to TRBJ2-2; D not certain. This CDR3 has 13 residues. CDR1 KGHDR and CDR2 SFDVKD come from the germline V gene. Trimming stripped 10 bases from V and 0 bases from J, with 8 bases between.

Many counts were recorded for this clone. This same CDR3 is encoded by further DNA sequences in the sample. The chain links TRBV7-9 to TRBJ2-7, with D possibly being TRBD1 or TRBD2 (5 bases each). This CDR3 is 12 amino acids long. V was shortened by 4 bases and J by 3 bases, with 7 bases between the two germline ends. Germline V lookup: CDR1 SEHNR, CDR2 FQNEAQ (reference sequence). The CDR3 bases are TGTGCCAGCAGCTCGGGGCTCTACGAGCAGTACTTC. It encodes CASSSGLYEQYF. Full variable domain (outside the CDR3, taken from reference TRBV7-9 and TRBJ2-7): DTGVSQNPRHKITKRGQNVTFRCDPISEHNRLYWYRQTLGQGPEFLTYFQNEAQLEKSRLLSDRFSAERPKGSFSTLEIQRTEQGDSAMYLCASSSGLYEQYFGPGTRLTVT.

This clone was seen ten or more times. Other DNA sequences in this specimen translate into the identical CDR3. The rearrangement uses TRBV11-2 and TRBJ1-4; no definite D call. V lost 1 base, J lost 5 bases, and 14 bases lay in between. This CDR3 is built from 16 residues. Germline V gene lookup returns CDR1 SGHAT and CDR2 FQNNGV. The CDR3 loop is CASSLGVAVRNEKLFF. CDR3 nucleotides: TGTGCCAGCAGCTTAGGAGTGGCAGTGCGAAATGAAAAACTGTTTTTT.

The count of this clone is one. The V gene is TRBV7-9, the J gene TRBJ1-2, with D uncertain. CDR3 length: 14 residues. The V and J ends lost 4 bases and 0 bases respectively, with 9 bases between them. Germline V gives CDR1 SEHNR, CDR2 FQNEAQ (reference sequence). The CDR3 region is CASSSTETNYGYTF. CDR3 nucleotide sequence: TGTGCCAGCAGCTCGACGGAGACTAACTATGGCTACACCTTC.

The DNA for the CDR3 is TGTGCCAGCAGCTTAGTAGGCTACGGGTCCTCCAGCTACAATGAGCAGTTCTTC. This codes for CASSLVGYGSSSYNEQFF. The chain employs TRBV11-2 and TRBJ2-1; unclear D gene. V was shortened by 1 base and J by 3 bases, with 19 bases between the two germline ends. The CDR3 is made up of 18 amino acids. Germline V lookup: CDR1 SGHAT, CDR2 FQNNGV.

This clone counts as medium-sized. The chain joins TRBV11-2 to TRBJ2-7; D unclear. The CDR3 has 12 amino acids. Trimming removed 4 bases at V and 4 bases at J, with 8 bases between. Germline-derived CDR1 and CDR2 are SGHAT and FQNNGV. The CDR3: CASSSPLYEQYF. In DNA form, the CDR3 reads TGTGCCAGCAGCTCCCCCCTTTACGAGCAGTACTTC.

This clone has a count of ten or more. The rearrangement links TRBV3-1 to TRBJ2-7; the match to TRBD1 covers 7 bases. V lost 1 base to trimming and J lost 4 bases; unmatched junction nucleotides: 4. This CDR3 is built from 14 residues. From germline, CDR1 is LGHDT and CDR2 YNNKEL (reference sequence). The CDR3 nucleotides are TGTGCCAGCAGCCAAGGGGACAGAACTTACGAGCAGTACTTC. Protein sequence: CASSQGDRTYEQYF.